The rows below give T cell receptor beta chains drawn from one sample of a study of cytomegalovirus exposure and HLA in healthy donors. Method: immunoSEQ multiplex PCR; TCRdb's copy keeps in-frame clones and lacks some. The sample records around 200,000 clones, 75% to 90% being singletons. The sample taken for sequencing was PBMCs. Receptors originate from a man aged 50 to 59 in good health and CMV-seronegative. Both conserved end residues are part of each CDR3. Fields, in order: D gene, J gene, CDR3 length, V gene, clone size, CDR3 protein, CDR3 DNA. The D gene is left open where the match is weak. Part of the rows lack a size; the others show once, few, many or a class for expanded clones.

d_call: -; j_call: TRBJ1-2; cdr3_length: 16; v_call: TRBV23-1; clone_size: -; cdr3_aa: CASRDLDSSAGYGYTF; cdr3_nt: TGCGCCAGCAGGGATCTTGACAGTTCGGCCGGCTATGGCTACACCTTC
d_call: -; j_call: TRBJ1-2; cdr3_length: 14; v_call: TRBV5-6; clone_size: few; cdr3_aa: CASSLAQVSYGYTF; cdr3_nt: TGTGCCAGCAGCTTGGCCCAGGTCTCCTATGGCTACACCTTC
d_call: -; j_call: TRBJ1-5; cdr3_length: 15; v_call: TRBV6-5; clone_size: -; cdr3_aa: CASSYPGQTGKPQHF; cdr3_nt: TGTGCCAGCAGTTATCCCGGGCAGACGGGAAAGCCCCAGCATTTT
d_call: -; j_call: TRBJ1-1; cdr3_length: 16; v_call: TRBV7-9; clone_size: -; cdr3_aa: CSSSKPRGGRNTEAFF; cdr3_nt: TGTTCCAGCAGCAAACCCCGGGGGGGAAGGAACACTGAAGCTTTCTTT
d_call: TRBD1; j_call: TRBJ1-1; cdr3_length: 13; v_call: TRBV10-3; clone_size: -; cdr3_aa: CAIKRQGGTEAFF; cdr3_nt: TGTGCCATCAAGAGACAGGGGGGGACTGAAGCTTTCTTT
d_call: TRBD2; j_call: TRBJ2-7; cdr3_length: 17; v_call: TRBV7-2; clone_size: -; cdr3_aa: CASSSWTSGGSSYEQYF; cdr3_nt: TGTGCCAGCAGCTCCTGGACTAGCGGGGGTAGCTCCTACGAGCAGTACTTC
d_call: -; j_call: TRBJ2-1; cdr3_length: 17; v_call: TRBV7-6; clone_size: -; cdr3_aa: CASSRRQPSSSYNEQFF; cdr3_nt: TGTGCCAGCAGCCGAAGACAGCCTTCGAGCTCCTACAATGAGCAGTTCTTC
d_call: TRBD2; j_call: TRBJ2-7; cdr3_length: 13; v_call: TRBV2; clone_size: -; cdr3_aa: CATGLADSYEQYF; cdr3_nt: TGTGCTACCGGACTAGCGGATTCCTACGAGCAGTACTTC
d_call: -; j_call: TRBJ2-6; cdr3_length: 15; v_call: TRBV9; clone_size: -; cdr3_aa: CASSVAGSGANVLTF; cdr3_nt: TGTGCCAGCAGCGTAGCGGGCTCTGGGGCCAACGTCCTGACTTTC
d_call: -; j_call: TRBJ2-3; cdr3_length: 14; v_call: TRBV29-1; clone_size: -; cdr3_aa: CSVYRGGSRDTQYF; cdr3_nt: TGCAGCGTTTACCGAGGGGGAAGTAGAGATACGCAGTATTTT
d_call: -; j_call: TRBJ2-1; cdr3_length: 16; v_call: TRBV5-1; clone_size: -; cdr3_aa: CASSLGGRSSYNEQFF; cdr3_nt: TGCGCCAGCAGCTTGGGGGGCCGGAGCTCCTACAATGAGCAGTTCTTC
d_call: TRBD2; j_call: TRBJ2-1; cdr3_length: 15; v_call: TRBV2; clone_size: -; cdr3_aa: CASSPSGGAFYEQFF; cdr3_nt: TGTGCCAGCAGCCCAAGCGGGGGGGCCTTCTATGAGCAGTTCTTC
d_call: TRBD1; j_call: TRBJ1-3; cdr3_length: 16; v_call: TRBV28; clone_size: -; cdr3_aa: CASSSAGGVTGNTIYF; cdr3_nt: TGTGCCAGCAGTTCCGCAGGGGGCGTCACGGGAAACACCATATATTTT
d_call: -; j_call: TRBJ2-3; cdr3_length: 14; v_call: TRBV6-5; clone_size: -; cdr3_aa: CASSQDYPTDTQYF; cdr3_nt: TGTGCCAGCAGTCAGGACTACCCCACAGATACGCAGTATTTT
d_call: -; j_call: TRBJ1-5; cdr3_length: 13; v_call: TRBV18; clone_size: -; cdr3_aa: CASSPQGNQPQHF; cdr3_nt: TGTGCCAGCTCACCCCAGGGAAATCAGCCCCAGCATTTT
d_call: -; j_call: TRBJ2-7; cdr3_length: 14; v_call: TRBV5-1; clone_size: -; cdr3_aa: CASSAGQTNYEQYF; cdr3_nt: TGCGCCAGCAGCGCGGGACAGACAAACTACGAGCAGTACTTC
d_call: TRBD1; j_call: TRBJ2-7; cdr3_length: 16; v_call: TRBV6-1; clone_size: -; cdr3_aa: CASSEIRTGQTYEQYF; cdr3_nt: TGTGCCAGCAGTGAAATTAGGACAGGGCAAACCTACGAGCAGTACTTC
d_call: -; j_call: TRBJ2-1; cdr3_length: 14; v_call: TRBV19; clone_size: -; cdr3_aa: CASRGSDTHNEQFF; cdr3_nt: TGTGCCAGTAGGGGTAGCGATACCCACAATGAGCAGTTCTTC
d_call: -; j_call: TRBJ1-5; cdr3_length: 18; v_call: TRBV28; clone_size: -; cdr3_aa: CASSSLPGQKHGNQPQHF; cdr3_nt: TGTGCCAGCAGTTCTCTCCCTGGACAGAAGCATGGCAATCAGCCCCAGCATTTT
d_call: -; j_call: TRBJ2-5; cdr3_length: 16; v_call: TRBV5-1; clone_size: -; cdr3_aa: CASSLGSTNLRETQYF; cdr3_nt: TGCGCCAGCAGCTTGGGGTCTACCAACCTTCGAGAGACCCAGTACTTC
d_call: -; j_call: TRBJ2-3; cdr3_length: 11; v_call: TRBV6-1; clone_size: -; cdr3_aa: CASSRQEAQYF; cdr3_nt: TGTGCCAGCAGCCGACAGGAGGCGCAGTATTTT
d_call: -; j_call: TRBJ2-2; cdr3_length: 14; v_call: TRBV7-3; clone_size: -; cdr3_aa: CASSFRENTGELFF; cdr3_nt: TGTGCCAGCAGCTTCAGGGAGAACACCGGGGAGCTGTTTTTT
d_call: -; j_call: TRBJ1-1; cdr3_length: 13; v_call: TRBV19; clone_size: few; cdr3_aa: CASSSQVNTEAFF; cdr3_nt: TGTGCCAGTAGTAGTCAGGTGAACACTGAAGCTTTCTTT